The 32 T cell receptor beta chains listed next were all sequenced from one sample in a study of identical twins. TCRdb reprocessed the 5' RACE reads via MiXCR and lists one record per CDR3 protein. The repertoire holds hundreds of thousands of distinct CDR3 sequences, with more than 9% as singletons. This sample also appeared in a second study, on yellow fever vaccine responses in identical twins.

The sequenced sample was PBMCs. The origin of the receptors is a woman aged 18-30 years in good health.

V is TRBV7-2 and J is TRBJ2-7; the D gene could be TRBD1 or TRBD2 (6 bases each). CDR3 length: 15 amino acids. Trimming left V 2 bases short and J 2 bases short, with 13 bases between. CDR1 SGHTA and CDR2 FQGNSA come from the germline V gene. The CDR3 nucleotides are TGTGCCAGCAGCTTATTGGGGGGCGGACCCTACGAGCAGTACTTC. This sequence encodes CASSLLGGGPYEQYF. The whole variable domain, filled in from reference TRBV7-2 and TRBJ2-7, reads GAGVSQSPSNKVTEKGKDVELRCDPISGHTALYWYRQSLGQGLEFLIYFQGNSAPDKSGLPSDRFSAERTGGSVSTLTIQRTQQEDSAVYLCASSLLGGGPYEQYFGPGTRLTVT.

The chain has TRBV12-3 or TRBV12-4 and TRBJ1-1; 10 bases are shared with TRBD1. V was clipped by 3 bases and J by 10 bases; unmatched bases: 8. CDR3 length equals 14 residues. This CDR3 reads CASSLGTGAPTAFF. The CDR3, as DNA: TGTGCCAGCAGTTTGGGGACAGGGGCCCCAACAGCTTTCTTT.

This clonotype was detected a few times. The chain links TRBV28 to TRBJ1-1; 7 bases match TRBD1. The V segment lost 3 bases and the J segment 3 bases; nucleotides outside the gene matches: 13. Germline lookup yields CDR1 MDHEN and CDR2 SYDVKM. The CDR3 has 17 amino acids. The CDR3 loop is CASSFSRTGGWDTEAFF. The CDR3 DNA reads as TGTGCCAGCAGTTTCTCACGGACAGGTGGTTGGGACACTGAAGCTTTCTTT.

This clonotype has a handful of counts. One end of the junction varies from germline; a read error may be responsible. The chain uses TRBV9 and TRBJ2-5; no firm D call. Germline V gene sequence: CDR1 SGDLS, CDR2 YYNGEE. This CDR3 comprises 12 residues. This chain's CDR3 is CASSGDMARVDF. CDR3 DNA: TGTGCCAGCAGCGGGGATATGGCCCGGGTGGACTTC. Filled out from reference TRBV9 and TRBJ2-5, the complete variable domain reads DSGVTQTPKHLITATGQRVTLRCSPRSGDLSVYWYQQSLDQGLQFLIQYYNGEERAKGNILERFSAQQFPDLHSELNLSSLELGDSALYFCASSGDMARVDFGPGTRLLVL.

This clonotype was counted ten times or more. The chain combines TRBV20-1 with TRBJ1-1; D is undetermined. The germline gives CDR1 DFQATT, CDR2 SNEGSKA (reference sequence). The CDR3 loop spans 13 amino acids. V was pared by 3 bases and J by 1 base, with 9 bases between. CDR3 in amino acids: CSASGVTNTEAFF. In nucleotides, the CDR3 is TGCAGTGCTAGCGGCGTCACGAACACTGAAGCTTTCTTT.

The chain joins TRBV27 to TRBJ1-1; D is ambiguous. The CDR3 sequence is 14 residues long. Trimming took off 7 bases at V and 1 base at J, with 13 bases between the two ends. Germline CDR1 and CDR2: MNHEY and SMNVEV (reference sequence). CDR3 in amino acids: CASTPRAGNTEAFF. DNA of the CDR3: TGTGCCAGCACCCCAAGGGCTGGGAACACTGAAGCTTTCTTT.

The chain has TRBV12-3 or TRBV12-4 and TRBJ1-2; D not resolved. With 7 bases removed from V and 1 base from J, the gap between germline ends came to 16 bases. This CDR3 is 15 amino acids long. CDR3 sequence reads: CASTFDVGFNYGYTF. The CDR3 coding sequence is TGTGCCAGCACCTTCGACGTGGGATTTAACTATGGCTACACCTTC.

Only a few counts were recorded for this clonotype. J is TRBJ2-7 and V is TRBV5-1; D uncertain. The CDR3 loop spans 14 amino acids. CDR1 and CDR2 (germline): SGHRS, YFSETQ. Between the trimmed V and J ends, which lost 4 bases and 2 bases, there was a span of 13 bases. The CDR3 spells CASSPDGYAYEQYF. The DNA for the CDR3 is TGCGCCAGCAGCCCGGACGGATATGCCTACGAGCAGTACTTC.

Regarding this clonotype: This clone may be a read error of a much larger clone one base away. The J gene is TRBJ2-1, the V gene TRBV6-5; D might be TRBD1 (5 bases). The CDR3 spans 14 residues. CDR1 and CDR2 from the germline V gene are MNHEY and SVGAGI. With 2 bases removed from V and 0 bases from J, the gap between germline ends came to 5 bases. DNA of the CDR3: TGTGCCAGCAGTTACAGGGGCTCCTACAATGAGCAGTTCTTC. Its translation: CASSYRGSYNEQFF.

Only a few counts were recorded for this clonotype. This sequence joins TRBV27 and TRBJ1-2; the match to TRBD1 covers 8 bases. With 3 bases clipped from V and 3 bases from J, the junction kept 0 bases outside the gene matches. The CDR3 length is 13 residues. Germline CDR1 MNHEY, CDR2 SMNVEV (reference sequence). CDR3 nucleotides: TGTGCCAGCAGTTTCAGGGGGCACTATGGCTACACCTTC. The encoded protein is CASSFRGHYGYTF.

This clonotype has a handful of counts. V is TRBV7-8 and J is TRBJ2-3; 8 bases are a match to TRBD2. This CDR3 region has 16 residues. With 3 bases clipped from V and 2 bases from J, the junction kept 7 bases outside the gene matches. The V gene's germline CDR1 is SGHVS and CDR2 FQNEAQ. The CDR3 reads CASSLNSGELTDTQYF. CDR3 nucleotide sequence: TGTGCCAGCAGCTTGAATAGCGGGGAGCTCACAGATACGCAGTATTTT.

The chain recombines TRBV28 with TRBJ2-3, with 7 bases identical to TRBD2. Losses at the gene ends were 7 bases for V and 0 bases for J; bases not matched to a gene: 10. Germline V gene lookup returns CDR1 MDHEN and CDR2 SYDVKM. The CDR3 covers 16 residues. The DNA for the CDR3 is TGTGCCAGCACCCCGGGGGGTTCTTTTAGCACAGATACGCAGTATTTT. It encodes CASTPGGSFSTDTQYF.

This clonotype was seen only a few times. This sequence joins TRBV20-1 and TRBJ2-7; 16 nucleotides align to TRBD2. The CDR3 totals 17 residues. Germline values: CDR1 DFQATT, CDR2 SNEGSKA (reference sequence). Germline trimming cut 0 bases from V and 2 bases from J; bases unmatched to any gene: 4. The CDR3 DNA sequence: TGCAGTGCTAGAGATGGGACTAGCGGGGGGGTACCCTACGAGCAGTACGTC. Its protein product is CSARDGTSGGVPYEQYV.

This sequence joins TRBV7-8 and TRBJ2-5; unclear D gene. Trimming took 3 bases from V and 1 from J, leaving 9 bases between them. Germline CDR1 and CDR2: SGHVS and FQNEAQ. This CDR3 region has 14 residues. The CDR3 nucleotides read TGTGCCAGCAGCTTCTCAGCGCCCCAAGAGACCCAGTACTTC. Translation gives CASSFSAPQETQYF. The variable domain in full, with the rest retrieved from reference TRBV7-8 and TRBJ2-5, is GAGVSQSPRYKVAKRGQDVALRCDPISGHVSLFWYQQALGQGPEFLTYFQNEAQLDKSGLPSDRFFAERPEGSVSTLKIQRTQQEDSAVYLCASSFSAPQETQYFGPGTRLLVL.

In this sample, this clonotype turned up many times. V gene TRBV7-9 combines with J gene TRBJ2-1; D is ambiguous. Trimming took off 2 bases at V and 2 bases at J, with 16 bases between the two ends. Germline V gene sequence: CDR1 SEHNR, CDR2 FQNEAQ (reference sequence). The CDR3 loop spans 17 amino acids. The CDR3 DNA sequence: TGTGCCAGCAGCTTACGCCAACTCCGGGTCCCCTACAATGAGCAGTTCTTC. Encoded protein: CASSLRQLRVPYNEQFF.

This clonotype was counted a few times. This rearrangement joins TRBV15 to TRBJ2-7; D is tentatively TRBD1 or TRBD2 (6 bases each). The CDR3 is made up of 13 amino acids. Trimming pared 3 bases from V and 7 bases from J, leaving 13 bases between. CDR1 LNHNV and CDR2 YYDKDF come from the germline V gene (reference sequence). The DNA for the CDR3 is TGTGCCACCAGCAGGGAGGGGGTGGGGGAGCAGTACTTC. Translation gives CATSREGVGEQYF.

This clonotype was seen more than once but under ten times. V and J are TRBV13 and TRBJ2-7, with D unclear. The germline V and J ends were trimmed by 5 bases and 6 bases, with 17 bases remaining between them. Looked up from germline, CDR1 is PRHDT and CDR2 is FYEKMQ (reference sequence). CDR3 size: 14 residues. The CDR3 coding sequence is TGTGCCAGCAGCCAAAACTCCCAAGTGGGCGAGCAGTACGTC. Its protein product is CASSQNSQVGEQYV.

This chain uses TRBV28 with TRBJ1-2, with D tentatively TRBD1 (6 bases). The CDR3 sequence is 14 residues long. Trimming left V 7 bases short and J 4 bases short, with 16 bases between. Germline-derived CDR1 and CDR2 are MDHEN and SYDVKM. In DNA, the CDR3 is TGTGCCAGCATCAGAAGGGACAACTTCTATGGCTACACCTTC. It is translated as CASIRRDNFYGYTF.

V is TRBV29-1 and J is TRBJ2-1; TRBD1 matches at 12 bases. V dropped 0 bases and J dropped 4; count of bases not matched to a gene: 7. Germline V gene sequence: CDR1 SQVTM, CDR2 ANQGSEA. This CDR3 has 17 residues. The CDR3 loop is CSVEDPGTGGPYNEQFF. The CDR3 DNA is TGCAGCGTTGAAGATCCCGGGACAGGGGGCCCTTACAATGAGCAGTTCTTC.

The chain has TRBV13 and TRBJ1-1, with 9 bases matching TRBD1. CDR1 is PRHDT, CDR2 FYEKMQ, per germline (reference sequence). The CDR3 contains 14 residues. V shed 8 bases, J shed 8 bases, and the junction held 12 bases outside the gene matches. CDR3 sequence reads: CASGDRGEIYEAFF. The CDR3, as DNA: TGTGCCAGCGGCGACAGGGGGGAAATTTACGAAGCTTTCTTT.

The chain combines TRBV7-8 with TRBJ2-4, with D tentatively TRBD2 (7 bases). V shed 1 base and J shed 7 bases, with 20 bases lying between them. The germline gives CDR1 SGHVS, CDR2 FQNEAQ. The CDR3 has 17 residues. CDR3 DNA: TGTGCCAGCAGCTTAGTCGTGGGGGGGCGAGAGAGGAACATTCAGTACTTC. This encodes CASSLVVGGRERNIQYF.

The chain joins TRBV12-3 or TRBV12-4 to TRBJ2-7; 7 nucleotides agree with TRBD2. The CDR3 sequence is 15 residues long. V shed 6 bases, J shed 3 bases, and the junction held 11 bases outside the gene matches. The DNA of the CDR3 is TGTGCCAGCAGCAATAGGGGCGGGGGTCGCTACGAGCAGTACGTC. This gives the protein CASSNRGGGRYEQYV.

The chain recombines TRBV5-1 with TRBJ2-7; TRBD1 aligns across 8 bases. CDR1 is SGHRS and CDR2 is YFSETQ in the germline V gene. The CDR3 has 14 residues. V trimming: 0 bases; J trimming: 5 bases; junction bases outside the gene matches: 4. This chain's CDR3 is CASSLADRGNEQYF. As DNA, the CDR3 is TGCGCCAGCAGCTTGGCCGACAGGGGAAACGAGCAGTACTTC.

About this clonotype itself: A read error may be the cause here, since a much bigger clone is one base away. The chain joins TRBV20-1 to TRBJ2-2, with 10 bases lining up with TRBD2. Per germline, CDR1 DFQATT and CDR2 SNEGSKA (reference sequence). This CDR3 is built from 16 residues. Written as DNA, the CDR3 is TGCAGAGCTCCGAATAAGCGGGAGGGCCCCACCGGGGAGCTGTTTTTT. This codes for CRAPNKREGPTGELFF.

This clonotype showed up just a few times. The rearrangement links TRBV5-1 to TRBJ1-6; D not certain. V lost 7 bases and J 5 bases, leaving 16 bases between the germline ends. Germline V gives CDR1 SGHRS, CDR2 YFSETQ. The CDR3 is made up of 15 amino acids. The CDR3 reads CASSQASRNNSPLHF. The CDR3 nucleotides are TGCGCCAGCTCCCAAGCATCACGGAATAATTCACCCCTCCACTTT.

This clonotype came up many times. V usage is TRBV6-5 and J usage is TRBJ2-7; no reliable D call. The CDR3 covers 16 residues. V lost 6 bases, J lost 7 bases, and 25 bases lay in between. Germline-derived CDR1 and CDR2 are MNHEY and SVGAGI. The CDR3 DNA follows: TGTGCCAGCAGCTACACGGTAAGGCCCACCGCGAGAGAGCAGTACTTC. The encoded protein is CASSYTVRPTAREQYF.

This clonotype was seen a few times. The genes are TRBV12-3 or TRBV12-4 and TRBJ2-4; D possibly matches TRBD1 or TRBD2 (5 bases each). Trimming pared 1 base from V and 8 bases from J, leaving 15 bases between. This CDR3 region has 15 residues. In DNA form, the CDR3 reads TGTGCCAGCAGTTTAGGGGGCGGAGGCCTGGACATTCAGTACTTC. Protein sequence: CASSLGGGGLDIQYF.

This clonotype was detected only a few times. The CDR3 bases are TGTGCCAGCAGATACTGGGGACTAGCGGGGGGTCTAAATGAGCAGTTCTTC. Its protein product is CASRYWGLAGGLNEQFF. This chain joins TRBV11-2 and TRBJ2-1, with 15 bases that match TRBD2. The length of the CDR3 is 17 residues. Germline V gives CDR1 SGHAT, CDR2 FQNNGV. The junction had 10 bases not matched to a gene; V was cut back by 6 bases and J by 7 bases.

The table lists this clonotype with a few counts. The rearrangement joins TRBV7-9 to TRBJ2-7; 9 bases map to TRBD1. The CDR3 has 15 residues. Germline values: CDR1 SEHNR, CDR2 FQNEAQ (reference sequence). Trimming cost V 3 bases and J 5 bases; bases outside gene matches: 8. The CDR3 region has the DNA TGTGCCAGCAGCTTTTGGGACAGGGCGGTAAACGAGCAGTACTTC. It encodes CASSFWDRAVNEQYF.

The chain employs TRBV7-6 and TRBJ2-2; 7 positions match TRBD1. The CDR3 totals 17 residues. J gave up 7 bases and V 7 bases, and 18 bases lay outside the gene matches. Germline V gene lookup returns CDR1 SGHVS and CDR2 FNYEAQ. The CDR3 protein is CASNSPVTGERFGELFF. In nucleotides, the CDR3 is TGTGCCAGCAACAGCCCAGTCACAGGGGAAAGGTTCGGGGAGCTGTTTTTT. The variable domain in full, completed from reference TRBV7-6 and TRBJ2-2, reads GAGVSQSPRYKVTKRGQDVALRCDPISGHVSLYWYRQALGQGPEFLTYFNYEAQQDKSGLPNDRFSAERPEGSISTLTIQRTEQRDSAMYRCASNSPVTGERFGELFFGEGSRLTVL.

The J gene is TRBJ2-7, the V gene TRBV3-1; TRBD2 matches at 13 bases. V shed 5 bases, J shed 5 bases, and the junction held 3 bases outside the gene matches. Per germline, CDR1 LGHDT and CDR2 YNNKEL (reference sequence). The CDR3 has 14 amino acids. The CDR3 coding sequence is TGTGCCAGCAGCGGACTAGCGGGGGAGAACGAGCAGTACTTC. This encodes CASSGLAGENEQYF.

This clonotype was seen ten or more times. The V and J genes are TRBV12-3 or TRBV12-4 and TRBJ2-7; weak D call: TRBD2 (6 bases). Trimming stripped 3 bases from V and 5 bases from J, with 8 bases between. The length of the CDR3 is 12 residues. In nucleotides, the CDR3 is TGTGCCAGCAGTTTTAGCGGAGACGAGCAGTACTTC. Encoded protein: CASSFSGDEQYF.